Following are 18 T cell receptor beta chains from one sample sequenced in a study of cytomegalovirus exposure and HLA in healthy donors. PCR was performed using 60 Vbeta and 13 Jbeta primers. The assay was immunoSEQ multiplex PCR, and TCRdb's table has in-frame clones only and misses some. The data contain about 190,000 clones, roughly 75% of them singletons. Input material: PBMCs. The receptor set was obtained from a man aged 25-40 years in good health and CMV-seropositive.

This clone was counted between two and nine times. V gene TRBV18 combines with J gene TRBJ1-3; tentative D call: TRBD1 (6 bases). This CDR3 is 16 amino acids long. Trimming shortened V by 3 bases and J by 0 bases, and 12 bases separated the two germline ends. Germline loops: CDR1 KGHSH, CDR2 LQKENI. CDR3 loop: CASSPPGHRSGNTIYF. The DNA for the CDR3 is TGTGCCAGCTCACCGCCGGGACACCGCTCTGGAAACACCATATATTTT.

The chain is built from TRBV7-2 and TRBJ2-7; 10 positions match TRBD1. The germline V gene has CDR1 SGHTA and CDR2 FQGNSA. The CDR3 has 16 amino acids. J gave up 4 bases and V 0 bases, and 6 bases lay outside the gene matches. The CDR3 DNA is TGTGCCAGCAGCTTAGCAGAAGGGGACAGGGGTTACGAGCAGTACTTC. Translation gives CASSLAEGDRGYEQYF.

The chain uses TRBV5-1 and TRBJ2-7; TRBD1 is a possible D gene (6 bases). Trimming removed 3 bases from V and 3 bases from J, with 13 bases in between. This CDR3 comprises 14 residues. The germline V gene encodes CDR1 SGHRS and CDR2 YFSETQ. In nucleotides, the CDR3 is TGCGCCAGCAGCTATACCGGACAGATCTACGAGCAGTACTTC. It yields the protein CASSYTGQIYEQYF.

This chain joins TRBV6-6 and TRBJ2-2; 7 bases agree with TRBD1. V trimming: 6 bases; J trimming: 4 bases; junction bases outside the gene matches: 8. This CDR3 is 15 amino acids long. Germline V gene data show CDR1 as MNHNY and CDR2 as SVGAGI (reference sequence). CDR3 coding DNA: TGTGCCAGCAGGACCTTACAGGGGAGCACCGGGGAGCTGTTTTTT. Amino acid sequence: CASRTLQGSTGELFF.

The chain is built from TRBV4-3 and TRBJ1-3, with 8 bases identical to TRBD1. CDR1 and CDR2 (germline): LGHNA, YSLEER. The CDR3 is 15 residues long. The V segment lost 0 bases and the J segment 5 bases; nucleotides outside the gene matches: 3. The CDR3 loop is CASSQDGQGRNTIYF. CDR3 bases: TGCGCCAGCAGCCAAGACGGACAGGGAAGAAACACCATATATTTT.

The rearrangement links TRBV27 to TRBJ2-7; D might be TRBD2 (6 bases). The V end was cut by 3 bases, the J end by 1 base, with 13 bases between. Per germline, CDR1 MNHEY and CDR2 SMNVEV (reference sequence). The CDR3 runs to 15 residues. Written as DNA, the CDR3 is TGTGCCAGCAGTTTGACCCCGGGACTTTCCTACGAGCAGTACTTC. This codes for CASSLTPGLSYEQYF.

The CDR3 region is CASSPWTGIEGYTF. In DNA form, the CDR3 reads TGTGCCAGCAGTCCCTGGACAGGGATCGAGGGCTACACCTTC. J is TRBJ1-2 and V is TRBV6-5; 8 bases fit TRBD1. The CDR3 is 14 amino acids. The ends lost 5 bases at V and 8 bases at J; junction bases unmatched: 10. CDR1 MNHEY and CDR2 SVGAGI come from the germline V gene.

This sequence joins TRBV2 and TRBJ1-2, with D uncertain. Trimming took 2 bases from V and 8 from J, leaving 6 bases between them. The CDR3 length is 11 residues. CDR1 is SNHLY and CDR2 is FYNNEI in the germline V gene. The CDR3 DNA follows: TGTGCCAGCAGTGAATTCGGGGGCTACACCTTC. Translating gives CASSEFGGYTF.

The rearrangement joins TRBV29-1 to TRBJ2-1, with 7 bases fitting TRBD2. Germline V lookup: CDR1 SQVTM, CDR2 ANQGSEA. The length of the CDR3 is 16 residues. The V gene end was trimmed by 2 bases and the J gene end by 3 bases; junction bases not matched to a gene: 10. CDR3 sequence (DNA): TGCAGCGTTGAAAGTCTCGTGGGGGGGGACTACAATGAGCAGTTCTTC. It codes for CSVESLVGGDYNEQFF.

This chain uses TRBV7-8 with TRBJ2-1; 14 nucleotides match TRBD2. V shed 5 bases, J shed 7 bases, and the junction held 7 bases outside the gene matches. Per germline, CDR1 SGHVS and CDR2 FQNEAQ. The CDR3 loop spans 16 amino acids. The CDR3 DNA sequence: TGTGCCAGCAGCCTAGAGGGACTAGCGGGAGCAAATGAGCAGTTCTTC. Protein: CASSLEGLAGANEQFF.

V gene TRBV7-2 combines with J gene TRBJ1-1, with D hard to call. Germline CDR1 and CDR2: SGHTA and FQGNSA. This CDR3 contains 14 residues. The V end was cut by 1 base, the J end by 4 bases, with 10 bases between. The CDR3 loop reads CASSLELIGTEAFF. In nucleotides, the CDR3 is TGTGCCAGCAGCTTAGAGTTGATCGGCACTGAAGCTTTCTTT.

CDR3 DNA: TGTGCCATCGAAGGGACACCTAACTATGGCTACACCTTC. As protein: CAIEGTPNYGYTF. The chain has TRBV6-4 and TRBJ1-2, with D tentatively TRBD1 (6 bases). Germline V gene data show CDR1 as MRHNA and CDR2 as SNTAGT. The V gene lost 10 bases and the J gene lost 0 bases, with 12 bases spanning the gap. CDR3 length: 13 amino acids.

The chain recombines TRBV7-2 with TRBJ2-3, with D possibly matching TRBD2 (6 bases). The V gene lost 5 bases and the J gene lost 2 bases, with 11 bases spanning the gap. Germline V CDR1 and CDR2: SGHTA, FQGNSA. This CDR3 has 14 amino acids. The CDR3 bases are TGTGCCAGCAGCCCGCGGGACTCCACAGATACGCAGTATTTT. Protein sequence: CASSPRDSTDTQYF.

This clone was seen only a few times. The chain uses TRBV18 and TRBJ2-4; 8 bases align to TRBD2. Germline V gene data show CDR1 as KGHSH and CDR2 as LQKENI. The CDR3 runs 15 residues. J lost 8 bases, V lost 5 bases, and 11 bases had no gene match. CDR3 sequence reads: CASSFLSGLGDIQYF. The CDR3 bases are TGTGCCAGCTCATTTTTATCGGGACTAGGCGACATTCAGTACTTC.

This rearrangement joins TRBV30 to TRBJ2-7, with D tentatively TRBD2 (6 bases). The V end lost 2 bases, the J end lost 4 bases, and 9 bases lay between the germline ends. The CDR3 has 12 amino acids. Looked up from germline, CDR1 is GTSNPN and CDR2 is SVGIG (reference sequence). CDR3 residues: CAWSRLVYEQYF. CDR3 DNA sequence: TGTGCCTGGAGTCGACTAGTTTACGAGCAGTACTTC.

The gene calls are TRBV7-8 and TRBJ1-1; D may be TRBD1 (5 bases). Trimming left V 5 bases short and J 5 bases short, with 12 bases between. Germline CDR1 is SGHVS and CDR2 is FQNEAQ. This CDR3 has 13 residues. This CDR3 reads CASSPGIRTEAFF. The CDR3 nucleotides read TGTGCCAGCAGCCCAGGGATAAGGACTGAAGCTTTCTTT.

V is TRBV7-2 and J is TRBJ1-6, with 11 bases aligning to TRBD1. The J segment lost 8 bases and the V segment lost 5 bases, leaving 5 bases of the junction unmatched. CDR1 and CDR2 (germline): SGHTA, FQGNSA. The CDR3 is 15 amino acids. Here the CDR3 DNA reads TGTGCCAGCAGCCCCGGGACAGGGGGTCATTCACCCCTCCACTTT. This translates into CASSPGTGGHSPLHF.

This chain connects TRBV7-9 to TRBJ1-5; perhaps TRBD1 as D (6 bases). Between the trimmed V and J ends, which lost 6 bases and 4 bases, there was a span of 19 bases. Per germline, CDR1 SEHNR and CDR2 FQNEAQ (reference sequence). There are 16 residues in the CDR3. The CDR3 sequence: CASSPGASGANQPQHF. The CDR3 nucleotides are TGTGCCAGCAGTCCAGGCGCATCAGGGGCTAATCAGCCCCAGCATTTT.